The sequence of this T cell receptor beta chain was determined in a study of blood T cell repertoires in COVID-19. Looking at the study overall: The samples span acute and convalescent COVID-19 from the United States, Italy and Spain. T cells, B-cell-depleted T cells, or PBMCs provided the cDNA or gDNA that served as material.

The protocol was immunoSEQ multiplex PCR, while the TCRdb copy is restricted to in-frame clones and leaves out a portion. The data hold 400,000 or so clones, with more than 80% observed a single time. Each participant's cohort was designated according to participant-reported clinical history. Sequences were obtained from PBMCs or T cells enriched from blood (not recorded which). This receptor was taken from a man younger than 45 who had recovered from COVID-19.

The CDR3 protein is CASSDSTVGELFF. CDR3 bases: TGTGCCAGCAGTGACTCGACTGTGGGGGAGCTGTTTTTT. The chain uses TRBV6-4 and TRBJ2-2; D is unresolved. With 0 bases removed from V and 8 bases from J, the gap between germline ends came to 7 bases. This CDR3 spans 13 amino acids. The germline V gene encodes CDR1 MRHNA and CDR2 SNTAGT.